The 18 T cell receptor beta chains presented below share a single source sample, sequenced in a study of T cell responses to AZD1222 COVID-19 vaccine. Some clones are missing from TCRdb's copy, which holds only in-frame ones; the method was immunoSEQ multiplex PCR. Among about 130,000 clones listed, 88% were seen once. The material was peripheral blood, obtained on day 0 of AZD1222 vaccination. These receptors originate from an adult in good health.

This chain connects TRBV6-5 to TRBJ1-3; TRBD1 matches 7 bases. J lost 2 bases, V lost 0 bases, and 4 bases had no gene match. The V gene's germline CDR1 is MNHEY and CDR2 SVGAGI. The CDR3 covers 16 residues. CDR3 protein: CASSYSAGTAGNTIYF. In nucleotides, the CDR3 is TGTGCCAGCAGTTACTCCGCCGGGACAGCTGGAAACACCATATATTTT.

This rearrangement joins TRBV5-1 to TRBJ2-1; 8 bases line up with TRBD1. The CDR3 is 15 residues long. Germline V gives CDR1 SGHRS, CDR2 YFSETQ. V lost 7 bases to trimming and J lost 2 bases; unmatched junction nucleotides: 8. This CDR3 reads CASSTGTGPYNEQFF. The CDR3 DNA reads TGCGCCAGCTCAACCGGGACAGGACCCTACAATGAGCAGTTCTTC.

The chain uses TRBV28 and TRBJ2-5, with TRBD1 identical over 9 bases. Germline V gene lookup returns CDR1 MDHEN and CDR2 SYDVKM. Losses at the gene ends were 7 bases for V and 5 bases for J; bases not matched to a gene: 8. CDR3 length: 14 amino acids. The CDR3 loop reads CASTEQGARETQYF. For the CDR3, the DNA is TGTGCCAGCACCGAACAGGGGGCTCGGGAGACCCAGTACTTC.

The rearrangement uses TRBV24-1 and TRBJ1-2; TRBD1 matches 8 bases. V shed 2 bases and J 8 bases; nucleotides not matched to a gene: 0. Germline V gene sequence: CDR1 KGHDR, CDR2 SFDVKD. This CDR3 is built from 12 residues. The CDR3 sequence: CATSDSGGGYTF. The CDR3 DNA follows: TGTGCCACCAGTGATTCAGGGGGCGGCTACACCTTC.

The chain has TRBV9 and TRBJ2-7, with a weak D call TRBD2 (6 bases). The CDR3 is 13 amino acids. The germline CDR1 and CDR2 sequences are SGDLS and YYNGEE. The V and J ends lost 4 bases and 3 bases respectively, with 11 bases between them. The CDR3 sequence is CASSLIGGYEQYF. In DNA, the CDR3 is TGTGCCAGCAGCCTCATCGGGGGCTACGAGCAGTACTTC.

This rearrangement joins TRBV5-6 to TRBJ1-1, with a weak D call TRBD1 (5 bases). CDR1 SGHDT and CDR2 YYEEEE come from the germline V gene. CDR3 size: 16 residues. Deletions cut 4 bases from V and 4 bases from J, with 20 bases between. In nucleotides, the CDR3 is TGTGCCAGCAGCCGATTGGATGCCGGGACTAGCACTGAAGCTTTCTTT. Protein: CASSRLDAGTSTEAFF.

The J gene is TRBJ2-1, the V gene TRBV11-2, with 9 bases fitting TRBD1. Germline V lookup: CDR1 SGHAT, CDR2 FQNNGV. CDR3 length: 15 amino acids. Germline trimming cut 6 bases from V and 7 bases from J; bases unmatched to any gene: 10. CDR3 residues: CASSLVGQGRNEQFF. The CDR3 DNA reads TGTGCCAGCAGTCTGGTGGGACAGGGTAGGAATGAGCAGTTCTTC.

The rearrangement uses TRBV2 and TRBJ1-4; D possibly corresponds to TRBD1 (5 bases). The CDR3 is made up of 14 amino acids. The germline V gene encodes CDR1 SNHLY and CDR2 FYNNEI. Here the CDR3 reads CALHRGGGNEKLFF. The DNA of the CDR3 is TGTGCGCTACACCGCGGGGGTGGAAATGAAAAACTGTTTTTT. The whole variable domain, filled in from reference TRBV2 and TRBJ1-4, reads EPEVTQTPSHQVTQMGQEVILRCVPISNHLYFYWYRQILGQKVEFLVSFYNNEISEKSEIFDDQFSVERPDGSNFTLKIRSTKLEDSAMYFCALHRGGGNEKLFFGSGTQLSVL.

The J gene is TRBJ2-7, the V gene TRBV28, with 8 bases identical to TRBD2. The CDR3 loop spans 15 amino acids. V was clipped by 2 bases and J by 11 bases; unmatched bases: 14. Germline CDR1 MDHEN, CDR2 SYDVKM. CDR3 nucleotides: TGTGCCAGCAGTTTAGGTAGTGGGGTCGGGAGGGCCGAGTACTTC. Residues: CASSLGSGVGRAEYF.

The sample holds a few counts of this clone. The chain combines TRBV9 with TRBJ1-3, with D perhaps TRBD1 (5 bases). Germline V gene data show CDR1 as SGDLS and CDR2 as YYNGEE. The V end lost 4 bases, the J end lost 10 bases, and 15 bases lay between the germline ends. The CDR3 is 13 amino acids. The CDR3 is CASSPTLRQTIYF. The CDR3 nucleotides are TGTGCCAGCAGCCCGACCCTCCGACAGACCATATATTTT.

This clone was seen once. This chain joins TRBV5-1 and TRBJ2-1; 9 nucleotides match TRBD1. CDR1 is SGHRS, CDR2 YFSETQ, per germline. With V trimmed by 4 bases and J by 4 bases, 9 bases remained unmatched. CDR3 size: 16 residues. CDR3 sequence reads: CASSPRQGEIYNEQFF. In DNA form, the CDR3 reads TGCGCCAGCAGCCCCCGACAGGGGGAAATTTACAATGAGCAGTTCTTC.

CDR3 protein: CASSPTRNTGELFF. The DNA for the CDR3 is TGCGCCAGCAGTCCAACAAGGAACACCGGGGAGCTGTTTTTT. V and J are TRBV4-1 and TRBJ2-2, with D hard to call. This CDR3 region has 14 residues. The germline gives CDR1 MGHRA, CDR2 YSYEKL. Trimming cost V 6 bases and J 1 base, with 9 bases left between them.

Only a few counts were recorded for this clone. The gene calls are TRBV10-1 and TRBJ2-2; no reliable D call. The germline V gene has CDR1 WNHNN and CDR2 SYGVQD (reference sequence). The CDR3 consists of 14 residues. V lost 2 bases, J lost 8 bases, and 12 bases lay in between. CDR3 protein: CASSEESVTGELFF. In nucleotides, the CDR3 is TGCGCCAGCAGTGAGGAGTCCGTGACTGGGGAGCTGTTTTTT.

The rearrangement uses TRBV18 and TRBJ1-2, with D possibly being TRBD1 (5 bases). V lost 0 bases, J lost 4 bases, and 18 bases lay in between. Germline lookup yields CDR1 KGHSH and CDR2 LQKENI. CDR3 length equals 17 residues. The CDR3 loop is CASSPPKGTIAGYGYTF. The CDR3 DNA reads TGTGCCAGCTCACCACCAAAGGGGACTATCGCTGGCTATGGCTACACCTTC.

The rearrangement joins TRBV18 to TRBJ2-3; D gene unclear. V was clipped by 3 bases and J by 0 bases, with 10 bases between them. The CDR3 runs 15 residues. The germline gives CDR1 KGHSH, CDR2 LQKENI. The CDR3 sequence: CASSPLPTSTDTQYF. CDR3 sequence (DNA): TGTGCCAGCTCACCCCTCCCGACTAGCACAGATACGCAGTATTTT.

This chain's CDR3 is CASTSSGGAPDTQYF. The CDR3 nucleotides read TGTGCCAGCACTTCTAGCGGGGGGGCACCAGATACGCAGTATTTT. The gene calls are TRBV9 and TRBJ2-3, with TRBD2 identical over 12 bases. CDR1 SGDLS and CDR2 YYNGEE come from the germline V gene. J was trimmed by 4 bases and V by 6 bases; bases with no gene match: 6. The CDR3 runs 15 residues.

The rearrangement uses TRBV24-1 and TRBJ1-5; tentative D call: TRBD1 (5 bases). V lost 6 bases to trimming and J lost 1 base, with 12 bases between them. Per germline, CDR1 KGHDR and CDR2 SFDVKD. CDR3 size: 15 residues. The CDR3: CATSPGAGSNQPQHF. In DNA form, the CDR3 reads TGTGCCACCAGTCCTGGGGCAGGGAGCAATCAGCCCCAGCATTTT.

V gene TRBV10-3 combines with J gene TRBJ2-7, with TRBD1 matching over 8 bases. Trimming at V came to 4 bases and at J to 4 bases, leaving 6 bases not matched to a gene. The germline V gene encodes CDR1 ENHRY and CDR2 SYGVKD. The CDR3 runs to 14 residues. Written as DNA, the CDR3 is TGTGCCATCAGTGGGGCAGGGGGCCGGTACGAGCAGTACTTC. Protein sequence: CAISGAGGRYEQYF.